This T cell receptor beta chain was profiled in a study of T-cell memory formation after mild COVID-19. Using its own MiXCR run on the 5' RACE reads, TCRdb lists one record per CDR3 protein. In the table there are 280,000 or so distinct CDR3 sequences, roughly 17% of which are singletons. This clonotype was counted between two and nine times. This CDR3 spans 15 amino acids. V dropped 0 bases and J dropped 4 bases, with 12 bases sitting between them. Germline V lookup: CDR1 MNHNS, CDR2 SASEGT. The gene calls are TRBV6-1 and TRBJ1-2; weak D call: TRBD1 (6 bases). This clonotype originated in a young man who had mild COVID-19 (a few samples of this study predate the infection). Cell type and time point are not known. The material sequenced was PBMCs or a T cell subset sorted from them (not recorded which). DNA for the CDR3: TGTGCCAGCAGTGAAGCTGGGGGGGCCGGCTATGGCTACACCTTC. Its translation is CASSEAGGAGYGYTF.